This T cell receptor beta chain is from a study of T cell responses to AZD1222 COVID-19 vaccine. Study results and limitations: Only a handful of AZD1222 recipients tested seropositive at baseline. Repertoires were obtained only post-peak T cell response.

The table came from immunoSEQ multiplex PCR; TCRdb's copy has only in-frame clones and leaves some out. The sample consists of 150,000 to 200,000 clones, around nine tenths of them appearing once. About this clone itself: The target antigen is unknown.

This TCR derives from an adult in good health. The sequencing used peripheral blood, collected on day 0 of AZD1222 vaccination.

The CDR3 spells CASSAQGRPQGRNTIYF. The DNA for the CDR3 is TGTGCCAGCAGCGCACAGGGGAGGCCCCAAGGGCGAAACACCATATATTTT. The chain is built from TRBV7-2 and TRBJ1-3; 7 positions match TRBD1. The V gene's germline CDR1 is SGHTA and CDR2 FQGNSA. V shed 5 bases and J 5 bases; nucleotides not matched to a gene: 15. The CDR3 is made up of 17 amino acids.